The rows below give T cell receptor beta chains drawn from one sample of a study of blood T cell repertoires in COVID-19. Some clones are missing from TCRdb's copy, which holds only in-frame ones; the method was immunoSEQ multiplex PCR. The repertoire consists of about 120,000 clones, with about 89% occurring once and the leading ten covering over 15%. The sequencing sample was made of peripheral blood. The receptors were gathered from a human donor with acute or convalescent COVID-19. The donor label of this sample is uncertain. Each CDR3 is given with its conserved first and last residue. A D gene is named only where the DNA matches it firmly. Some rows mark clone size as missing; the rest say once, few, many or name a class of expanded clone.

V gene	clone size	J gene	D gene	CDR3 DNA	CDR3 protein
TRBV19	once	TRBJ1-5	NA	TGTGCCAGTAGTATTAGGGGGGGGGATCAGCCCCAGCATTTT	CASSIRGGDQPQHF
TRBV28	NA	TRBJ1-2	TRBD1	TGTGCCAGCCGGACAGGGCCTCACTATGGCTACACCTTC	CASRTGPHYGYTF
TRBV18	NA	TRBJ2-1	NA	TGTGCCAGCTCACCACAGCGGAGCTCCTACAATGAGCAGTTCTTC	CASSPQRSSYNEQFF
TRBV4-1	NA	TRBJ1-1	NA	TGCGCCAGCAGCCCACCGCTAAGGGGGACTGAAGCTTTCTTT	CASSPPLRGTEAFF
TRBV11-3	NA	TRBJ1-6	NA	TGTGCCAGCAGCTTACCCCCCAGCCACTATTATAATTCACCCCTCCACTTT	CASSLPPSHYYNSPLHF
TRBV7-9	NA	TRBJ1-1	TRBD1	TGTGCCAGCAGCCAAGACAGGGACACTGAAGCTTTCTTT	CASSQDRDTEAFF
TRBV11-2	NA	TRBJ2-5	TRBD1	TGTGCCAGCAGCAGGGGGCAGACTCAAGAGACCCAGTACTTC	CASSRGQTQETQYF
TRBV18	NA	TRBJ1-2	TRBD1	TGTGCCAGCCAAGCTGGGACAGGGTATGGCTACACCTTC	CASQAGTGYGYTF
TRBV18	NA	TRBJ2-7	NA	TGTGCCAGCTCACCCAGGGGGGTAGCCTACGAGCAGTACTTC	CASSPRGVAYEQYF
TRBV3-1/TRBV3-2	NA	TRBJ2-1	NA	TGTGCCAGCAGCCAAGGTCGCGATTTGGAGTACAATGAGCAGTTCTTC	CASSQGRDLEYNEQFF
TRBV10-2	NA	TRBJ1-2	TRBD1	TGCGCCAGCAGTGAGTCACCGACAGGGGGTCGTGGCTACACCTTC	CASSESPTGGRGYTF
TRBV28	NA	TRBJ1-2	NA	TGTGCCAGCAGCCTCTGGACAAGCTATGGCTACACCTTC	CASSLWTSYGYTF
TRBV5-1	NA	TRBJ2-7	NA	TGCGCCAGCAGCTTGGATGGGGGCCCGATCTCCTACGAGCAGTACTTC	CASSLDGGPISYEQYF
TRBV12-3/TRBV12-4	NA	TRBJ1-4	NA	TGTGCCAGTCGGGACAAAGTTAATGAAAAACTGTTTTTT	CASRDKVNEKLFF
TRBV6-2/TRBV6-3	NA	TRBJ2-7	NA	TGTGCCAGCAGTCGAATCCCGGGACACCCGCCCTACGAGCAGTACTTC	CASSRIPGHPPYEQYF
TRBV4-1	NA	TRBJ2-1	NA	TGCGCCAGCAGCCCTCAGGACAGTTACAATGAGCAGTTCTTC	CASSPQDSYNEQFF
TRBV24-1	NA	TRBJ1-2	TRBD1	TGTGCCACCAGTGAAACGGACAGGGCTGGCTACACCTTC	CATSETDRAGYTF
TRBV27	few	TRBJ2-1	NA	TGTGCCAGCAGTTTAATTGGGCCTGGGGAGTACTCGGAGGGACATGAGCAGTTCTTC	CASSLIGPGEYSEGHEQFF
TRBV6-5	NA	TRBJ1-3	TRBD1	TGTGCCAGCAGCGACAGGGCCTCTGGAAACACCATATATTTT	CASSDRASGNTIYF
TRBV18	NA	TRBJ2-1	NA	TGTGCCAGCTCACCAAGGGGTCGGGATGAGCAGTTCTTC	CASSPRGRDEQFF
TRBV30	NA	TRBJ2-7	TRBD1	TGTGCCTGGAGGGGACAGGGGGCCTACGAGCAGTACTTC	CAWRGQGAYEQYF
TRBV9	NA	TRBJ1-4	TRBD1	TGTGCCAGCAGCGGAGGTCAGGGGGCGGGTGAAAAACTGTTTTTT	CASSGGQGAGEKLFF
TRBV19	few	TRBJ1-1	NA	TGTGCCAGTAGTATACAGATGAACACTGAAGCTTTCTTT	CASSIQMNTEAFF
TRBV28	NA	TRBJ2-1	NA	TGTGCCAGCAGTTCGGGGTCCTACAATGAGCAGTTCTTC	CASSSGSYNEQFF
TRBV5-1	few	TRBJ2-5	NA	TGCGCCAGCAGCTTGGCCCGCCAAGAGACCCAGTACTTC	CASSLARQETQYF
TRBV6-2/TRBV6-3	NA	TRBJ2-2	NA	TGTGCCAGCAGTTACACAAACTCACGACTAGGGATCGGGGAGCTGTTTTTT	CASSYTNSRLGIGELFF
TRBV5-1	NA	TRBJ2-2	TRBD2	TGCGCCAGCAGCCCGCGACTAGCGGGGGTCGCACGAACCGGGGAGCTGTTTTTT	CASSPRLAGVARTGELFF
TRBV19	NA	TRBJ2-3	TRBD1	TGTGCCTCTCAGGAGGGACAGGGTTTTGGTACGCAGTATTTT	CASQEGQGFGTQYF
TRBV7-9	once	TRBJ2-2	NA	TGTGCCAGCGGAAAGGACACCCACACCGGGGAGCTGTTTTTT	CASGKDTHTGELFF
TRBV19	NA	TRBJ1-1	TRBD1	TGTGCCGCGAAGACAGGGGGTGGCACTGAAGCTTTCTTT	CAAKTGGGTEAFF
TRBV18	NA	TRBJ1-2	NA	TGTGCCAGCTCACCAGGCCAGGACTATGGCTACACCTTC	CASSPGQDYGYTF
TRBV14	NA	TRBJ1-2	TRBD1	TGTGCCAGCAGCCCCCCGGGCAGGGGGAATAAGATGGTAGGCTACACCTTC	CASSPPGRGNKMVGYTF
TRBV18	NA	TRBJ1-4	NA	TGTGCCAGCTCACAACATGGAGAACTGTTTTTT	CASSQHGELFF
TRBV5-1	NA	TRBJ2-1	NA	TGCGCCAGCAGCTTGGCTAGCTCCTACAATGAGCAGTTCTTC	CASSLASSYNEQFF
TRBV19	NA	TRBJ2-1	NA	TGTGCCAGTAGTTTCATGGGGAGCTCCTACAATGAGCAGTTCTTC	CASSFMGSSYNEQFF
TRBV28	NA	TRBJ1-2	TRBD1	TGTGCCAGCAGGACGGGACAGGGGGAATATGGCTACACCTTC	CASRTGQGEYGYTF
TRBV28	NA	TRBJ1-5	NA	TGTGCCAGCAGTCTAAGCCGGGGGGGCAATCAGCCCCAGCATTTT	CASSLSRGGNQPQHF
TRBV6-5	NA	TRBJ2-2	TRBD1	TGTGCCGGGGGAGACAGGGGAAACACCGGGGAGCTGTTTTTT	CAGGDRGNTGELFF
TRBV7-8	NA	TRBJ1-6	NA	TGTGCCAGCAGTAAGGGGGACATTTTTTTACCCCTCCACTTT	CASSKGDIFLPLHF
TRBV6-5	NA	TRBJ2-5	TRBD1	TGTGCCAGCAGGCGACAGGGGTCCCAAGAGACCCAGTACTTC	CASRRQGSQETQYF
TRBV19	NA	TRBJ1-2	NA	TGTGCCAGTAGTATAATGGCAGGGGTCGGGTCCTATGGCTACACCTTC	CASSIMAGVGSYGYTF
TRBV14	NA	TRBJ2-3	NA	TGTGCCAGCAGCCAACTAACAGGGCACGGGGGGACAGATACGCAGTATTTT	CASSQLTGHGGTDTQYF
TRBV2	NA	TRBJ1-2	NA	TGTGCCAGCAGTCTCACAGGGCCAGGGCGGAACTATGGCTACACCTTC	CASSLTGPGRNYGYTF
TRBV19	once	TRBJ2-2	NA	TGTGCCCTTAACACCGGGGAGCTGTTTTTT	CALNTGELFF
TRBV4-2	NA	TRBJ2-7	TRBD2	TGTGCCAGCAGCCAAGATTCGAGCGGGAGTACCTACGAGCAGTACTTC	CASSQDSSGSTYEQYF
TRBV7-3	NA	TRBJ2-5	NA	TGTGCCAGCAGCTTAATTTTATTTGTTTCAGGCTTATCGCAAGAGACCCAGTACTTC	CASSLILFVSGLSQETQYF
TRBV7-6	NA	TRBJ2-5	NA	TGTGCCAGCAGCTTAGTATTGTTAGCGGAAGAGACCCAGTACTTC	CASSLVLLAEETQYF
TRBV6-5	NA	TRBJ2-1	NA	TGTGCCAGCAGCCTAGCGCTTTACAATGAGCAGTTCTTC	CASSLALYNEQFF
TRBV3-1/TRBV3-2	NA	TRBJ2-3	NA	TGTGCCAGCAGCCAAGACGCGGGGGCGAGGGCAGATACGCAGTATTTT	CASSQDAGARADTQYF
TRBV6-2/TRBV6-3	NA	TRBJ2-2	NA	TGTGCCAGCAGTTACCCGGTTGGGGGCGAAAACGGCGGGGAGCTGTTTTTT	CASSYPVGGENGGELFF
TRBV5-1	NA	TRBJ2-7	NA	TGCGCCAGCAGCGGTGTCGGGGGCGAGCAGTACTTC	CASSGVGGEQYF
TRBV12-3/TRBV12-4	NA	TRBJ2-5	NA	TGTGCCAGCAGTTTAGGCGGGGAAGAGACCCAGTACTTC	CASSLGGEETQYF
TRBV7-3	NA	TRBJ2-2	TRBD2	TGTGCCAGCAGCCTAATGGGACTAGCGACCGGGGAGCTGTTTTTT	CASSLMGLATGELFF
TRBV27	NA	TRBJ2-7	TRBD2	TGTGCCAGCAGTAGTCAGACGCTAGCGGTCGCCTACGAGCAGTACTTC	CASSSQTLAVAYEQYF
TRBV7-9	NA	TRBJ2-2	NA	TGTGCCAGCAGCCTTACTGGGGAGCTGTTTTTT	CASSLTGELFF
TRBV29-1	NA	TRBJ2-1	TRBD2	TGCAGCGTCCTCCTCCCGGGACTAGCCAATGAGCAGTTCTTC	CSVLLPGLANEQFF
TRBV27	few	TRBJ2-3	TRBD1	TGTGCCAGCAGTCCATTCCGGACAGGGGCAGATACGCAGTATTTT	CASSPFRTGADTQYF
TRBV7-2	NA	TRBJ1-6	TRBD1	TGTGCCAGCAGCTTATACAGGGGGGATTCACCCCTCCACTTT	CASSLYRGDSPLHF
TRBV6-5	NA	TRBJ1-2	TRBD1	TGTGCCAGCAGACAGGGGATGATGAACTATGGCTACACCTTC	CASRQGMMNYGYTF
TRBV9	NA	TRBJ2-5	NA	TGTGCCAGCAGCGGGGTGCGGGGCCACCAAGAGACCCAGTACTTC	CASSGVRGHQETQYF